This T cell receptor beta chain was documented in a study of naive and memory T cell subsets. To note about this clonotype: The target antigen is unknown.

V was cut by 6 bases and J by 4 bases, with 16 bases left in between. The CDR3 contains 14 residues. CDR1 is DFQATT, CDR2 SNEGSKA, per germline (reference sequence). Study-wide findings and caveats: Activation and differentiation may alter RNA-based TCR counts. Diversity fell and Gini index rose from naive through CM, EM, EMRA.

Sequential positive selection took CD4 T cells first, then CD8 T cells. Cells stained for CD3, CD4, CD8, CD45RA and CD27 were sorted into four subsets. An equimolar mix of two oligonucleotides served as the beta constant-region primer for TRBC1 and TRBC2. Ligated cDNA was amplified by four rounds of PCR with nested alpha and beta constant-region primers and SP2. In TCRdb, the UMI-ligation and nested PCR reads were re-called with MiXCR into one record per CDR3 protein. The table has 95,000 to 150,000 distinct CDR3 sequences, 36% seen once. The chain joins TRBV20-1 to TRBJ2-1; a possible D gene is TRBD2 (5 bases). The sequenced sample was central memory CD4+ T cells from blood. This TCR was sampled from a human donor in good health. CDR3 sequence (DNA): TGCAGTGCACCGGCGGAGGCCCTTTACAATGAGCAGTTCTTC. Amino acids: CSAPAEALYNEQFF.